A selection of T cell receptor beta chains follows, all from one sample in a study of T cell responses to AZD1222 COVID-19 vaccine. Generated by immunoSEQ multiplex PCR, the TCRdb table keeps only in-frame clones and is missing some. The data show about 99,000 clones, over 80% seen once. Specimen: peripheral blood, collected on day 0 of AZD1222 vaccination. The receptors were sampled from an adult in good health. Both conserved end residues are part of each CDR3. A D gene is named only where the DNA matches it firmly. The size of a clone is reported for some rows only, either as once, few or many, or as a class for expanded clones.

>-|TRBJ1-5|-|14|TRBV28
TGTGCCAGCAGTTTAGGGGGGGCCCCTCAGCCCCAGCATTTT
CASSLGGAPQPQHF
>-|TRBJ2-7|once|14|TRBV18
TGTGCCAGCTCACCTCAAGGGGAGAAGTACGAGCAGTACTTC
CASSPQGEKYEQYF
>-|TRBJ1-6|-|12|TRBV28
TGTGCCAGCCGGTTGGCTAATTCACCCCTCCACTTT
CASRLANSPLHF
>-|TRBJ1-4|-|15|TRBV4-3
TGCGCCAGCAGCCCCTTCGCTGCAACTAATGAAAAACTGTTTTTT
CASSPFAATNEKLFF
>TRBD1|TRBJ1-5|-|14|TRBV7-6
TGTGCCAGCAGCTTAGGACAGGGTGAAAGGCCCCAGCATTTT
CASSLGQGERPQHF
>-|TRBJ2-7|-|14|TRBV29-1
TGCAGCACCCGCTCCAGCAGGATCTCCTACGAGCAGTACTTC
CSTRSSRISYEQYF
>TRBD1|TRBJ1-6|-|16|TRBV10-3
TGTGCCATCGGAGGTAGCGGGACAGCCTATAATTCACCCCTCCACTTT
CAIGGSGTAYNSPLHF
>-|TRBJ2-3|few|18|TRBV25-1
TGTGCCAGCAGTGAGTCCCACTATCGACAGGCTAGCACAGATACGCAGTATTTT
CASSESHYRQASTDTQYF
>-|TRBJ1-2|-|16|TRBV7-9
TGTGCCAGCAGCTTAACGGGGGCCCTTGAAAACTATGGCTACACCTTC
CASSLTGALENYGYTF
>-|TRBJ1-5|-|16|TRBV13
TGTGCCAGCAGCTCAGATGGTACAGCTAGCAATCAGCCCCAGCATTTT
CASSSDGTASNQPQHF
>-|TRBJ1-2|-|15|TRBV6-5
TGTGCCAGCAGTTGGGGACGGAACCCTAACTATGGCTACACCTTC
CASSWGRNPNYGYTF
>-|TRBJ1-1|-|14|TRBV10-3
TGTGCCATCAGGAGGACAGAGTCGAACACTGAAGCTTTCTTT
CAIRRTESNTEAFF
>-|TRBJ2-7|-|11|TRBV29-1
TGCAGCGCCCAACGGGACCTCGAGCAGTACTTC
CSAQRDLEQYF
>-|TRBJ1-2|-|15|TRBV7-9
TGTGCCAGCAGCCCTCACAGGGTGGAGAACTATGGCTACACCTTC
CASSPHRVENYGYTF
>-|TRBJ2-2|-|13|TRBV5-6
TGTGCCAGCAGCAATACAGGGTCCGGGGAGCTGTTTTTT
CASSNTGSGELFF
>-|TRBJ2-7|-|10|TRBV20-1
TGCAGTGCTAGCGTGCACGAGCAGTACTTC
CSASVHEQYF
>-|TRBJ1-3|-|11|TRBV28
TGTGCCAGCAGTTTACGCCACACCATATATTTT
CASSLRHTIYF
>-|TRBJ2-3|-|15|TRBV28
TGTGCCAGCAGTCCGCAGGGGCCCCTCACAGATACGCAGTATTTT
CASSPQGPLTDTQYF
>-|TRBJ2-4|-|16|TRBV7-9
TGTGCCAGCAGCTCCTTCGGGGGCAGGGAAGGGGACATTCAGTACTTC
CASSSFGGREGDIQYF
>-|TRBJ1-6|-|15|TRBV27
TGTGCCAGCAGTTTAGGAGTACAGAAGAATTCACCCCTCCACTTT
CASSLGVQKNSPLHF
>TRBD2|TRBJ2-5|-|17|TRBV14
TGTGCCAGCAGCCAAGATAGTGGCGGGAGGGCCGGAGAGACCCAGTACTTC
CASSQDSGGRAGETQYF
>-|TRBJ1-2|once|13|TRBV7-2
TGTGCCAGCAGCTTAGTTGGGATCCCTGGCTACACCTTC
CASSLVGIPGYTF